This is a list of T cell receptor beta chains from one sample in a study of cytomegalovirus exposure and HLA in healthy donors. Some clones are missing from TCRdb's copy, which holds only in-frame ones; the method was immunoSEQ multiplex PCR. The table records 100,000 to 150,000 clones, around 77% of them present only once. The sequenced sample consisted of PBMCs. The origin of the receptors is a woman between 40 and 50 years old in good health and CMV-seropositive. The CDR3 runs from the conserved cysteine through the conserved F or W. Fields, in order: D gene, clone size, V gene, J gene, CDR3 DNA, CDR3 protein. A D gene is named only where the DNA matches it firmly. Clone size, where shown, is once, few, many, or a class for clones that have expanded.

>TRBD2|-|TRBV30|TRBJ2-1
TGTGCCTGGAGTGTAGGGACTAGCGGGAGGCGGAATGAGCAGTTCTTC
CAWSVGTSGRRNEQFF
>-|-|TRBV7-9|TRBJ2-7
TGTGCCAGCAGCTCGGGTAGTCTGGACGAGCAGTACTTC
CASSSGSLDEQYF
>-|few|TRBV6-5|TRBJ2-1
TGTGCCAGCACCCCCTCTCAGGGGCTTTACAATGAGCAGTTCTTC
CASTPSQGLYNEQFF
>TRBD2|-|TRBV14|TRBJ2-7
TGTGCCAGCAGCCCAGCTAGCGGTCCGTACGAGCAGTACTTC
CASSPASGPYEQYF
>TRBD1|-|TRBV6-1|TRBJ2-1
TGTGCCAGCAGCCTCCGGGACAGGTCACACAATGAGCAGTTCTTC
CASSLRDRSHNEQFF
>TRBD1|-|TRBV30|TRBJ1-5
TGTGCCTGGGGACAGGAGAATCAACCCCAGCATTTT
CAWGQENQPQHF
>TRBD2|-|TRBV4-1|TRBJ2-1
TGCGCCAGCAGCCAAGGACTAGCGGAGCCCTACAATGAGCAGTTCTTC
CASSQGLAEPYNEQFF
>-|few|TRBV5-1|TRBJ2-7
TGCGCCAGCAGCTCGGGAGCTACGAGCTCCTACGAGCAGTACTTC
CASSSGATSSYEQYF
>-|-|TRBV28|TRBJ2-2
TGTGCCAGCAGTCCCTACGGGAGGGAGCTGTTTTTT
CASSPYGRELFF
>-|-|TRBV4-1|TRBJ2-5
TGCGCCAGCAGCCAGCGCGGGGCCCAAGAGACCCAGTACTTC
CASSQRGAQETQYF
>TRBD1|-|TRBV10-3|TRBJ2-7
TGTGCCATCAGTGATGAGGGGGACAGGGGGCAATACGAGCAGTACTTC
CAISDEGDRGQYEQYF
>TRBD1|-|TRBV4-1|TRBJ2-7
TGCGCCAGCAGCCAAGAGAGACAGGGTGTGGGGGAGCAGTACTTC
CASSQERQGVGEQYF
>TRBD2|-|TRBV11-2|TRBJ2-1
TGTGCCAGCAGCTTAAGGGCAGCGGGAGACAATGAGCAGTTCTTC
CASSLRAAGDNEQFF
>-|-|TRBV5-5|TRBJ2-5
TGTACCAGCAGCCTCCGTCAGGGAGGAGAGACCCAGTACTTC
CTSSLRQGGETQYF
>TRBD2|few|TRBV10-1|TRBJ2-2
TGCGCCAGCAGTGAGAGTACGGGACTAGCAGACACCGGGGAGCTGTTTTTT
CASSESTGLADTGELFF
>TRBD2|-|TRBV10-2|TRBJ2-7
TGCGCCAGCAGTGAACTAGCGGTCCCTTCCTACGAGCAGTACTTC
CASSELAVPSYEQYF
>-|-|TRBV25-1|TRBJ1-4
TGTGCCAGCAGTGATTTAGGCGGGGCTACTAATGAAAAACTGTTTTTT
CASSDLGGATNEKLFF
>-|few|TRBV30|TRBJ1-1
TGTGCCTGGAGTGAACAGGGCGGGACTGAAGCTTTCTTT
CAWSEQGGTEAFF
>-|few|TRBV6-1|TRBJ2-7
TGTGCCAGCAGTGAAGTAGCTGAAGACTACGAGCAGTACTTC
CASSEVAEDYEQYF
>-|-|TRBV27|TRBJ2-7
TGTGCCAGCAGCCTACAAGGGGGTCTCATTGTTTACGAGCAGTACTTC
CASSLQGGLIVYEQYF
>TRBD1|few|TRBV28|TRBJ1-2
TGTGCCAGCAGTTACGGACAGGGACGTGGCTACACCTTC
CASSYGQGRGYTF
>TRBD2|-|TRBV5-4|TRBJ2-1
TGTGCCAGCAGCTTGGTTGGCGGGACTAACAATGAGCAGTTCTTC
CASSLVGGTNNEQFF
>-|few|TRBV30|TRBJ2-1
TGTGCCTGGAGTGTACAGAGTGAGCAGTTCTTC
CAWSVQSEQFF
>-|-|TRBV28|TRBJ2-3
TGTGCCACCTTAGGGGCAGATACGCAGTATTTT
CATLGADTQYF
>-|-|TRBV28|TRBJ2-1
TGTGCCAGCAGTTCATACAATGAGCAGTTCTTC
CASSSYNEQFF
>-|few|TRBV7-2|TRBJ2-3
TGTGCCAGCAGCTTAGCCGATACTGGCACAGATACGCAGTATTTT
CASSLADTGTDTQYF
>TRBD2|-|TRBV10-2|TRBJ2-1
TGCGCCAGCAGTGAGTTTTTAGCGGGAGGGCAGTTCTTC
CASSEFLAGGQFF
>TRBD1|-|TRBV19|TRBJ1-2
TGTGCCAGTAGGTCCTTCCTCGGGACAGGGGGCCGTGGCTACACCTTC
CASRSFLGTGGRGYTF
>TRBD1|-|TRBV2|TRBJ1-1
TGTGCCAGCACAAGACAGGGTGTATCAGCTTTCTTT
CASTRQGVSAFF
>TRBD2|-|TRBV5-1|TRBJ2-1
TGCGCCAGCAGCCTAGCGGGAGGCCTCTACAATGAGCAGTTCTTC
CASSLAGGLYNEQFF
>TRBD2|-|TRBV28|TRBJ2-1
TGTGCCAGCAGTTCGTTAGCGGGAGAGAATGCCAATGAGCAGTTCTTC
CASSSLAGENANEQFF
>-|-|TRBV6-6|TRBJ2-3
TGTGCCAGCAGTGCTAGGGGGGGAGGGGCAGATACGCAGTATTTT
CASSARGGGADTQYF
>-|-|TRBV5-1|TRBJ1-1
TGCGCCAGCAGCTTAGAACCGCCGGGAAGGAACACTGAAGCTTTCTTT
CASSLEPPGRNTEAFF
>-|-|TRBV30|TRBJ2-7
TGTGCCTGGAGTGTCGGTGGCTCCTACGAGCAGTACTTC
CAWSVGGSYEQYF
>TRBD1|-|TRBV6-6|TRBJ2-3
TGTGCCAGCAGTCTCCCACCGGGACAGGGTACAGATACGCAGTATTTT
CASSLPPGQGTDTQYF
>-|-|TRBV10-1|TRBJ2-1
TGCGCCAGCAGTGAAAATGCGGCCGTTGGGCAGTTCTTC
CASSENAAVGQFF
>TRBD2|-|TRBV6-1|TRBJ2-1
TGTGCCACCGGGGGTACTAGCGGAAGGTACAATGAGCAGTTCTTC
CATGGTSGRYNEQFF
>TRBD2|-|TRBV11-2|TRBJ2-1
TGTGCCAGCAGCTCCCTGACTAGCGGGATGATATACAATGAGCAGTTCTTC
CASSSLTSGMIYNEQFF
>TRBD1|once|TRBV28|TRBJ1-2
TGTGCCAGTTATGGGGAGAAGGGTCGACAGGGTCGGGTCTATGGCTACACCTTC
CASYGEKGRQGRVYGYTF
>TRBD1|-|TRBV19|TRBJ2-2
TGTGCCAGTAGTATGGTGGGACAGCACACCGGGGAGCTGTTTTTT
CASSMVGQHTGELFF
>-|-|TRBV19|TRBJ2-7
TGTGCCAGTAGCCATAAGGGGGCCTACGAGCAGTACTTC
CASSHKGAYEQYF